One and the same sample provided the 32 T cell receptor beta chains below, sequenced in a study. From the 5' RACE reads, TCRdb called clonotypes with MiXCR, one entry per CDR3 protein. The sample holds 35,000 to 50,000 distinct CDR3 sequences, 30% seen once. The specimen was tumor-infiltrating memory CD4+ T cells sorted from the breast tumor. Subset indicated: memory CD4+ T cells, CD4+CD45RO+CD25-. The receptors here all came from a female donor with breast cancer.

This clonotype was seen a single time. The J gene is TRBJ2-3, the V gene TRBV7-9, with TRBD2 matching 12 bases. Trimming took 3 bases from V and 5 from J; bases not matched to a gene: 9. Germline V gene lookup returns CDR1 SEHNR and CDR2 FQNEAQ (reference sequence). This CDR3 has 17 amino acids. CDR3 in DNA: TGTGCCAGCAGCTTTCCTAGCGGGGGGGCCGTGCTAGATACGCAGTATTTT. It translates to CASSFPSGGAVLDTQYF.

This clonotype was seen a few times. The chain combines TRBV6-5 with TRBJ1-1; D ambiguous. This CDR3 comprises 11 residues. The V gene lost 6 bases and the J gene lost 9 bases, with 11 bases spanning the gap. Germline CDR1 MNHEY, CDR2 SVGAGI. CDR3: CASSRGDQAFF. In DNA, the CDR3 is TGTGCCAGCAGCCGCGGCGATCAAGCTTTCTTT.

This clonotype was seen ten or more times. The V gene is TRBV5-1, the J gene TRBJ2-1; no clear D. The V gene lost 1 base and the J gene lost 5 bases, with 7 bases spanning the gap. The germline gives CDR1 SGHRS, CDR2 YFSETQ. The length of the CDR3 is 13 residues. The CDR3 region is CASSLLANNEQFF. CDR3 nucleotides: TGCGCCAGCAGCTTGTTGGCCAACAATGAGCAGTTCTTC.

The table lists this clonotype with many counts. The chain has TRBV5-1 and TRBJ2-1; TRBD1 aligns across 9 bases. Trimming at V came to 4 bases and at J to 8 bases, leaving 4 bases not matched to a gene. Germline-derived CDR1 and CDR2 are SGHRS and YFSETQ. The CDR3 is 13 amino acids. For the CDR3, the DNA is TGCGCCAGCAGCGCGGGACAGGGCGATGAGCAGTTCTTC. It yields the protein CASSAGQGDEQFF.

This rearrangement joins TRBV6-1 to TRBJ1-3, with 8 positions matching TRBD1. CDR1 MNHNS and CDR2 SASEGT come from the germline V gene. The CDR3 is 15 residues long. Trimming cost V 7 bases and J 4 bases; bases outside gene matches: 9. The chain's CDR3 is CASKPYRGSGNTIYF. For the CDR3, the DNA is TGTGCCAGCAAACCCTACAGGGGGTCGGGAAACACCATATATTTT.

The chain uses TRBV27 and TRBJ1-3; D unclear. Between the trimmed V and J ends, which lost 8 bases and 0 bases, there was a span of 11 bases. CDR3 length equals 14 residues. Germline-derived CDR1 and CDR2 are MNHEY and SMNVEV (reference sequence). The CDR3 DNA reads as TGTGCCAGCCGTCCCCTCAGCTCTGGAAACACCATATATTTT. Its protein is CASRPLSSGNTIYF.

This clonotype was detected a few times. The rearrangement uses TRBV7-2 and TRBJ2-2; 8 bases line up with TRBD1. J lost 5 bases, V lost 5 bases, and 7 bases had no gene match. The CDR3 sequence is 15 residues long. Germline V gene sequence: CDR1 SGHTA, CDR2 FQGNSA. The CDR3 DNA follows: TGTGCCAGCAGCCCCGGGACAGGAACTACCGGGGAGCTGTTTTTT. This gives the protein CASSPGTGTTGELFF.

This clonotype appeared many times. The rearrangement uses TRBV11-2 and TRBJ1-5; the D is unclear. Germline V lookup: CDR1 SGHAT, CDR2 FQNNGV. CDR3 length: 14 amino acids. Trimming pared 5 bases from V and 0 bases from J, leaving 8 bases between. The CDR3 region is CASSIQDSNQPQHF. The CDR3 DNA reads TGTGCCAGCAGCATTCAGGATAGCAATCAGCCCCAGCATTTT.

This clonotype was seen repeatedly, ten times or more. J is TRBJ2-7 and V is TRBV6-5, with 11 positions matching TRBD2. Germline assignment: CDR1 MNHEY and CDR2 SVGAGI. V shed 3 bases and J 7 bases; nucleotides not matched to a gene: 11. The length of the CDR3 is 16 residues. For the CDR3, the DNA is TGTGCCAGCAGTTATTCCTTACTAGCGGGAGTTGGGGAGCAGTACTTC. As protein: CASSYSLLAGVGEQYF.

This clonotype appeared many times. The chain employs TRBV27 and TRBJ2-7, with 8 bases identical to TRBD1. CDR3 length equals 14 residues. J lost 3 bases, V lost 6 bases, and 7 bases had no gene match. Germline lookup yields CDR1 MNHEY and CDR2 SMNVEV (reference sequence). The CDR3 nucleotides read TGTGCCAGCAGGCCTGGACAGGGTATCTACGAGCAGTACTTC. Amino acid sequence: CASRPGQGIYEQYF.

The table lists this clonotype with a few counts. The chain combines TRBV2 with TRBJ2-1, with D tentatively TRBD2 (6 bases). Germline loops: CDR1 SNHLY, CDR2 FYNNEI. CDR3 length: 16 amino acids. V was cut by 3 bases and J by 0 bases, with 12 bases left in between. The CDR3 loop is CASSEEGPTSYNEQFF. The CDR3 nucleotides are TGTGCCAGCAGTGAGGAGGGACCGACCTCCTACAATGAGCAGTTCTTC. Supplemented by reference TRBV2 and TRBJ2-1, the full variable domain reads EPEVTQTPSHQVTQMGQEVILRCVPISNHLYFYWYRQILGQKVEFLVSFYNNEISEKSEIFDDQFSVERPDGSNFTLKIRSTKLEDSAMYFCASSEEGPTSYNEQFFGPGTRLTVL.

This clonotype was found a few times. The chain couples TRBV5-1 to TRBJ2-2; 10 nucleotides align to TRBD2. The CDR3 runs to 17 residues. Germline values: CDR1 SGHRS, CDR2 YFSETQ. The V and J ends lost 4 bases and 5 bases, in that order; junction bases with no gene match: 11. The CDR3 DNA sequence: TGCGCCAGCAGCCCCCTAGCGGGAGAAGCGGGGACCGGGGAGCTGTTTTTT. Protein: CASSPLAGEAGTGELFF.

This clonotype was seen repeatedly, ten times or more. The rearrangement links TRBV6-5 to TRBJ2-7; 7 bases agree with TRBD1. This CDR3 contains 13 residues. V dropped 2 bases and J dropped 7; count of bases not matched to a gene: 5. CDR1 is MNHEY, CDR2 SVGAGI, per germline. This CDR3 reads CASSYRGQREQYF. The CDR3 DNA reads as TGTGCCAGCAGTTACAGGGGGCAAAGGGAGCAGTACTTC.

The chain employs TRBV6-5 and TRBJ2-7; 10 bases match TRBD2. V trimming: 0 bases; J trimming: 5 bases; junction bases outside the gene matches: 7. Germline lookup yields CDR1 MNHEY and CDR2 SVGAGI. The CDR3 runs 16 residues. CDR3 amino acids: CASSYSIPSGSNEQYF. The DNA of the CDR3 is TGTGCCAGCAGTTACTCGATCCCTAGCGGGAGCAACGAGCAGTACTTC.

This clonotype was counted a few times. The chain links TRBV5-1 to TRBJ2-1, with TRBD2 identical over 8 bases. Looked up from germline, CDR1 is SGHRS and CDR2 is YFSETQ. V was pared by 3 bases and J by 5 bases, with 4 bases of the junction left unmatched. The CDR3 is made up of 14 amino acids. CDR3 in DNA: TGCGCCAGCAGCTCCACTAGCGGAAACAATGAGCAGTTCTTC. This gives the protein CASSSTSGNNEQFF.

The rearrangement links TRBV30 to TRBJ2-7; D is perhaps TRBD2 (5 bases). CDR1 and CDR2 from the germline V gene are GTSNPN and SVGIG (reference sequence). The length of the CDR3 is 11 residues. The germline V and J ends were trimmed by 7 bases and 0 bases, with 7 bases remaining between them. CDR3 protein: CAFTSSYEQYF. The DNA of the CDR3 is TGTGCCTTTACTAGCTCCTACGAGCAGTACTTC.

This clonotype was detected many times. The chain links TRBV6-5 to TRBJ1-5; 9 positions match TRBD1. Germline V lookup: CDR1 MNHEY, CDR2 SVGAGI. Trimming took 6 bases from V and 4 from J; bases not matched to a gene: 22. CDR3 size: 20 residues. The CDR3 loop is CASSSPPGQGRRDLNQPQHF. Here the CDR3 DNA reads TGTGCCAGCAGCTCCCCCCCGGGACAGGGTCGACGAGATTTAAATCAGCCCCAGCATTTT.

This clonotype was detected a few times. The V call is TRBV28, the J call TRBJ2-2; 9 bases agree with TRBD2. J gave up 1 base and V 2 bases, and 2 bases lay outside the gene matches. Germline V gives CDR1 MDHEN, CDR2 SYDVKM. The CDR3 length is 16 residues. CDR3 nucleotide sequence: TGTGCCAGCAGTTTAGCAGCGGGAGGGAACACCGGGGAGCTGTTTTTT. Translating gives CASSLAAGGNTGELFF.

This clonotype was seen more than once but under ten times. The V and J genes are TRBV24-1 and TRBJ2-2; D not resolved. Germline V gene lookup returns CDR1 KGHDR and CDR2 SFDVKD. This CDR3 is built from 11 residues. Between the trimmed V and J ends, which lost 9 bases and 5 bases, there was a span of 6 bases. The CDR3 spells CATRRTGELFF. CDR3 DNA: TGTGCCACCCGACGGACCGGGGAGCTGTTTTTT.

Comments on this clonotype: An end of the junction does not agree with germline; a read error may underlie this. V gene TRBV4-2 combines with J gene TRBJ2-5; 13 bases are shared with TRBD2. The CDR3 length is 18 residues. Germline CDR1 and CDR2: LGHNA and YNFKEQ. In nucleotides, the CDR3 is TGTGCCAACAGCCAAGAACTAGCGGGAGGGCCTAGGTTGGAGACCCAGTACTTC. This codes for CANSQELAGGPRLETQYF.

This clonotype was found many times. This chain uses TRBV7-8 with TRBJ2-1; 7 nucleotides align to TRBD2. Germline values: CDR1 SGHVS, CDR2 FQNEAQ. Trimming removed 7 bases from V and 0 bases from J; junction bases left unmatched: 3. This CDR3 spans 14 amino acids. CDR3 amino acids: CASTPGGSYNEQFF. Here the CDR3 DNA reads TGTGCCAGCACCCCGGGAGGCTCCTACAATGAGCAGTTCTTC.

The CDR3 here is CASSIGGSRDYGYTF. In DNA form, the CDR3 reads TGCGCCAGCAGCATCGGGGGTAGTCGAGACTATGGCTACACCTTC. This sequence joins TRBV5-1 and TRBJ1-2; D is possibly TRBD1 (5 bases). This CDR3 contains 15 residues. Trimming removed 4 bases from V and 3 bases from J, with 16 bases in between. Germline values: CDR1 SGHRS, CDR2 YFSETQ. The whole variable domain, remainder taken from reference TRBV5-1 and TRBJ1-2, is KAGVTQTPRYLIKTRGQQVTLSCSPISGHRSVSWYQQTPGQGLQFLFEYFSETQRNKGNFPGRFSGRQFSNSRSEMNVSTLELGDSALYLCASSIGGSRDYGYTFGSGTRLTVV.

This clonotype has at least ten counts. The J gene is TRBJ1-1, the V gene TRBV29-1; 10 nucleotides align to TRBD1. V gave up 6 bases and J gave up 4 bases; unmatched junction bases: 2. There are 12 residues in the CDR3. The germline gives CDR1 SQVTM, CDR2 ANQGSEA. The CDR3 sequence: CSVGDRGTEAFF. In DNA form, the CDR3 reads TGCAGCGTGGGGGACAGGGGCACTGAAGCTTTCTTT.

The chain uses TRBV9 and TRBJ2-1, with D perhaps being TRBD1 or TRBD2 (5 bases each). V was trimmed by 3 bases and J by 9 bases, leaving 16 bases between them. In germline, CDR1 is SGDLS, CDR2 YYNGEE. The CDR3 spans 14 residues. Here the CDR3 DNA reads TGTGCCAGCAGCGCATCGGTACCAGGGAGTGAGCAGTTCTTC. Its translation: CASSASVPGSEQFF.

This clonotype was detected a few times. The CDR3 sequence is CATSDSGQGNYGYTF. As DNA, the CDR3 is TGTGCCACCAGTGATTCCGGACAGGGGAACTATGGCTACACCTTC. The chain couples TRBV24-1 to TRBJ1-2, with TRBD1 matching 9 bases. Losses at the gene ends were 2 bases for V and 2 bases for J; bases not matched to a gene: 2. CDR1 is KGHDR, CDR2 SFDVKD, per germline. The CDR3 covers 15 residues.

The rearrangement joins TRBV5-1 to TRBJ1-5; D is ambiguous. V was trimmed by 7 bases and J by 5 bases, leaving 10 bases between them. Germline V gene lookup returns CDR1 SGHRS and CDR2 YFSETQ. The CDR3 loop spans 12 amino acids. This CDR3 reads CASPPIYQPQHF. In DNA form, the CDR3 reads TGCGCCAGCCCCCCGATCTATCAGCCCCAGCATTTT.

A few counts support this clonotype. This chain links TRBV11-2 with TRBJ1-1; unclear D gene. Trimming pared 5 bases from V and 1 base from J, leaving 11 bases between. This CDR3 comprises 14 residues. Germline assignment: CDR1 SGHAT and CDR2 FQNNGV. The CDR3 bases are TGTGCCAGCAGCCTCAATCAGGAGAACACTGAAGCTTTCTTT. Translating gives CASSLNQENTEAFF.

The V call is TRBV4-2, the J call TRBJ2-7; 13 bases match TRBD2. Germline lookup yields CDR1 LGHNA and CDR2 YNFKEQ. The trim removed 3 bases at V and 3 bases at J, leaving 5 bases unmatched. The CDR3 extends over 16 amino acids. CDR3 nucleotides: TGTGCCAGCAGCCAGGGGACTAGCGGGGCTAACTACGAGCAGTACTTC. It encodes CASSQGTSGANYEQYF.

In this sample, this clonotype turned up many times. The CDR3 is CASSVGGREYEQYF. CDR3 in DNA: TGTGCCAGCAGCGTAGGTGGAAGGGAGTACGAGCAGTACTTC. This chain connects TRBV9 to TRBJ2-7, with D maybe TRBD2 (5 bases). Trimming shortened V by 0 bases and J by 4 bases, and 11 bases separated the two germline ends. Germline V lookup: CDR1 SGDLS, CDR2 YYNGEE. The length of the CDR3 is 14 residues.

The CDR3 sequence: CASSLYSGANVLTF. CDR3 DNA: TGTGCCAGCAGCCTATACTCTGGGGCCAACGTCCTGACTTTC. The V call is TRBV5-6, the J call TRBJ2-6; unclear D gene. This CDR3 spans 14 amino acids. Deletions cut 4 bases from V and 0 bases from J, with 5 bases between. The germline gives CDR1 SGHDT, CDR2 YYEEEE.

The chain uses TRBV9 and TRBJ2-1; tentative D call: TRBD1 (5 bases). CDR3 length: 15 amino acids. V lost 0 bases to trimming and J lost 0 bases, with 7 bases between them. Germline lookup yields CDR1 SGDLS and CDR2 YYNGEE. The CDR3 region has the DNA TGTGCCAGCAGCGTAGGACAGCCCTCCTACAATGAGCAGTTCTTC. Protein sequence: CASSVGQPSYNEQFF. Looking up the rest from reference TRBV9 and TRBJ2-1 gives the full variable domain: DSGVTQTPKHLITATGQRVTLRCSPRSGDLSVYWYQQSLDQGLQFLIQYYNGEERAKGNILERFSAQQFPDLHSELNLSSLELGDSALYFCASSVGQPSYNEQFFGPGTRLTVL.

This clonotype has a count of ten or more. V usage is TRBV6-5 and J usage is TRBJ2-4; perhaps TRBD2 as D (7 bases). Deletions cut 6 bases from V and 2 bases from J, with 14 bases between. The CDR3 length is 15 residues. Germline V CDR1 and CDR2: MNHEY, SVGAGI. The CDR3 nucleotides are TGTGCCAGCAGCGGGGGGCCGAGGTCCAAAAACATTCAGTACTTC. This encodes CASSGGPRSKNIQYF.